Below are 23 T cell receptor beta chains sequenced from a single sample in a study of Graves' ophthalmopathy and Graves' hyperthyroidism. Amplification targeted the TCR beta CDR3 regions, with RNA transcripts as the source material. HTBI primers were used in a first-round RT-PCR, which preceded a second-round multiplex PCR. TCRdb called the multiplex PCR reads again in MiXCR, with one record for every CDR3 protein. This table holds hundreds of thousands of distinct CDR3 sequences, 15% found once. Sequenced input: peripheral blood. The receptors stem from a woman younger than 30 with stable Graves' hyperthyroidism.

The chain links TRBV12-5 to TRBJ1-2; D is possibly TRBD1 (5 bases). V was clipped by 7 bases and J by 1 base, with 10 bases between them. CDR1 and CDR2 from the germline V gene are LGHNT and FRNRAP. The CDR3 is made up of 13 amino acids. CDR3 DNA sequence: TGTGCTAGTGCTCTGACAGATAACTATGGCTACACCTTC. It codes for CASALTDNYGYTF.

This clonotype was counted a single time. One base away lies a much larger clone, so this may be a sequencing read error. V is TRBV5-1 and J is TRBJ1-1, with D perhaps TRBD1 (5 bases). This CDR3 region has 14 residues. Germline V gene data show CDR1 as SGHRS and CDR2 as YFSETQ. CDR3: CACSLEGRDTEAFF. CDR3 in DNA: TGCGCCTGCAGCCTGGAGGGCAGGGACACTGAAGCTTTCTTT.

This clonotype was picked up many times. The V call is TRBV19, the J call TRBJ1-1; D gene ambiguous. Looked up from germline, CDR1 is LNHDA and CDR2 is SQIVND (reference sequence). CDR3 length equals 13 residues. The ends were cut back, 2 bases at V and 11 bases at J, with 15 bases in the middle. CDR3 nucleotide sequence: TGTGCCAGTAGTATAATACAGTGGAACAACGCTTTCTTT. Translating it yields CASSIIQWNNAFF. The full variable domain, rest sourced from reference TRBV19 and TRBJ1-1, is DGGITQSPKYLFRKEGQNVTLSCEQNLNHDAMYWYRQDPGQGLRLIYYSQIVNDFQKGDIAEGYSVSREKKESFPLTVTSAQKNPTAFYLCASSIIQWNNAFFGQGTRLTVV.

This clonotype was seen many times. This rearrangement joins TRBV19 to TRBJ1-1; TRBD1 agrees at 7 bases. The CDR3 spans 17 residues. Germline loops: CDR1 LNHDA, CDR2 SQIVND (reference sequence). The V and J ends lost 7 bases and 1 base, in that order; junction bases with no gene match: 15. The chain's CDR3 is CASNPEGGGYRNTEAFF. In nucleotides, the CDR3 is TGTGCCAGTAATCCGGAGGGAGGGGGCTACAGGAACACTGAAGCTTTCTTT. Drawing the rest from reference TRBV19 and TRBJ1-1, the complete variable domain is DGGITQSPKYLFRKEGQNVTLSCEQNLNHDAMYWYRQDPGQGLRLIYYSQIVNDFQKGDIAEGYSVSREKKESFPLTVTSAQKNPTAFYLCASNPEGGGYRNTEAFFGQGTRLTVV.

V gene TRBV27 combines with J gene TRBJ2-7; 8 bases match TRBD1. Germline V gene sequence: CDR1 MNHEY, CDR2 SMNVEV (reference sequence). This CDR3 region has 14 residues. With V trimmed by 5 bases and J by 7 bases, 10 bases remained unmatched. The CDR3, as DNA: TGTGCCAGCAGTCCGGGACAGGAGGCAGGGGAGCAGTACTTC. Protein product: CASSPGQEAGEQYF.

This clonotype was detected ten times or more. The chain uses TRBV15 and TRBJ1-2, with a tentative D call TRBD1 (6 bases). This CDR3 has 17 amino acids. Trimming removed 5 bases at V and 2 bases at J, with 21 bases between. Germline lookup yields CDR1 LNHNV and CDR2 YYDKDF (reference sequence). The CDR3 loop is CATSSQTGSKGNYGYTF. In DNA form, the CDR3 reads TGTGCCACCAGCTCCCAGACAGGATCAAAGGGAAACTATGGCTACACCTTC.

This clonotype was seen many times. This sequence joins TRBV29-1 and TRBJ1-2; D may be TRBD1 (5 bases). The CDR3 loop spans 12 amino acids. Per the germline V gene, CDR1 is SQVTM and CDR2 is ANQGSEA. The V gene lost 4 bases and the J gene lost 2 bases, with 8 bases spanning the gap. The CDR3 protein is CSVVRDNYGYTF. In nucleotides, the CDR3 is TGCAGCGTTGTCCGGGACAACTATGGCTACACCTTC.

This clonotype has at least ten counts. This chain connects TRBV20-1 to TRBJ1-5; 12 nucleotides line up with TRBD1. The trim removed 1 base at V and 8 bases at J, leaving 9 bases unmatched. This CDR3 region has 16 residues. From germline, CDR1 is DFQATT and CDR2 SNEGSKA (reference sequence). The CDR3 is CSARGHGTGGGEPQHF. CDR3 nucleotide sequence: TGCAGTGCTAGAGGACATGGGACAGGGGGCGGCGAGCCCCAGCATTTT.

The chain combines TRBV12-5 with TRBJ1-2, with a weak D call TRBD1 (5 bases). V was shortened by 7 bases and J by 3 bases, with 12 bases between the two germline ends. CDR3 length equals 13 residues. Germline CDR1 LGHNT, CDR2 FRNRAP. CDR3: CASAPGNHYGYTF. In DNA form, the CDR3 reads TGTGCTAGTGCCCCAGGGAACCACTATGGCTACACCTTC.

This rearrangement joins TRBV6-5 to TRBJ2-7, with 7 bases fitting TRBD2. In germline, CDR1 is MNHEY, CDR2 SVGAGI. This CDR3 is built from 15 residues. Losses at the gene ends were 4 bases for V and 0 bases for J; bases not matched to a gene: 6. CDR3 in amino acids: CASSWGGGSSYEQYF. The CDR3 DNA reads as TGTGCCAGCAGTTGGGGCGGGGGAAGCTCCTACGAGCAGTACTTC.

The sample holds many counts of this clonotype. The chain's CDR3 is CASRAGTGRETQYF. The CDR3 DNA sequence: TGTGCCAGCAGGGCTGGGACAGGGAGAGAGACCCAGTACTTC. The chain employs TRBV2 and TRBJ2-5; 9 bases fit TRBD1. CDR1 SNHLY and CDR2 FYNNEI come from the germline V gene. There are 14 residues in the CDR3. V was clipped by 6 bases and J by 4 bases; unmatched bases: 6.

This clonotype was seen at least ten times. The chain has TRBV7-2 and TRBJ2-7; 7 positions match TRBD2. Germline V gene lookup returns CDR1 SGHTA and CDR2 FQGNSA. J gave up 0 bases and V 2 bases, and 4 bases lay outside the gene matches. The CDR3 totals 15 residues. As DNA, the CDR3 is TGTGCCAGCAGCTTAAGTCCGGGGGGCTCCTACGAGCAGTACTTC. Encoded protein: CASSLSPGGSYEQYF.

In this sample, this clonotype turned up many times. The rearrangement links TRBV7-2 to TRBJ1-1; 7 bases align to TRBD1. Germline values: CDR1 SGHTA, CDR2 FQGNSA. Trimming at V came to 6 bases and at J to 6 bases, leaving 7 bases not matched to a gene. The CDR3 has 13 residues. The CDR3: CASRFTGDPEAFF. As DNA, the CDR3 is TGTGCCAGCAGGTTTACAGGGGACCCTGAAGCTTTCTTT.

This clonotype was counted ten times or more. The chain joins TRBV5-1 to TRBJ1-1; D uncertain. V lost 4 bases and J lost 2, with 15 bases in between. The CDR3 is 15 residues long. The germline gives CDR1 SGHRS, CDR2 YFSETQ. CDR3 loop: CASSPEGVHNTEAFF. The CDR3 DNA reads as TGCGCCAGCAGCCCGGAGGGAGTCCATAACACTGAAGCTTTCTTT.

This clonotype has ten or more counts. At one end the junction does not follow the germline gene, possibly because of a read error. The gene calls are TRBV6-1 and TRBJ2-4, with D unclear. Germline V gene data show CDR1 as MNHNS and CDR2 as SASEGT. This CDR3 has 14 residues. For the CDR3, the DNA is TGTGCCAACAGTGAGGCTTCTCAGGCGAACATTAAGTACTTC. The encoded protein is CANSEASQANIKYF.

This clonotype was picked up a small number of times. J is TRBJ2-3 and V is TRBV12-3 or TRBV12-4, with 9 bases aligning to TRBD1. The ends lost 4 bases at V and 4 bases at J; junction bases unmatched: 12. CDR3 length equals 17 residues. This CDR3 is CASSSSPGQGAPDTQYF. The CDR3 DNA reads TGTGCCAGCAGTTCAAGTCCGGGACAGGGAGCTCCAGATACGCAGTATTTT.

This clonotype was detected many times. The V gene is TRBV12-3 or TRBV12-4, the J gene TRBJ1-2, with 8 nucleotides matching TRBD1. V lost 1 base, J lost 6 bases, and 7 bases stayed unmatched. The CDR3 totals 15 residues. The CDR3 DNA reads TGTGCCAGCAGTTTAGGGGCAGGGGGCCGTCATGGCTACACCTTC. It encodes CASSLGAGGRHGYTF.

This clonotype showed up many times. The CDR3 is CSAPEGRGGYGYTF. The CDR3 DNA reads TGCAGTGCTCCGGAAGGGAGGGGAGGCTATGGCTACACCTTC. The chain carries TRBV20-1 and TRBJ1-2; perhaps TRBD1 as D (5 bases). Germline CDR1 and CDR2: DFQATT and SNEGSKA (reference sequence). V was pared by 5 bases and J by 4 bases, with 17 bases between. The CDR3 loop spans 14 amino acids.

The table lists this clonotype with a few counts. The chain's CDR3 is CASSQGPGTGGNQPQHF. The DNA of the CDR3 is TGCGCCAGCAGCCAAGGACCGGGGACAGGGGGCAATCAGCCCCAGCATTTT. The chain has TRBV4-1 and TRBJ1-5; 10 positions match TRBD1. The CDR3 spans 17 residues. CDR1 MGHRA and CDR2 YSYEKL come from the germline V gene. V gave up 1 base and J gave up 2 bases; unmatched junction bases: 5.

This clonotype was detected ten times or more. This chain joins TRBV27 and TRBJ1-6; D perhaps matches TRBD1 (5 bases). In germline, CDR1 is MNHEY, CDR2 SMNVEV (reference sequence). V shed 7 bases and J shed 9 bases, with 22 bases lying between them. The CDR3 extends over 16 amino acids. This CDR3 reads CASKFKGTPAGSPLHF. In DNA, the CDR3 is TGTGCCAGCAAGTTTAAGGGGACTCCAGCAGGTTCACCCCTCCACTTT.

The V gene is TRBV6-5, the J gene TRBJ1-6, with a tentative D call TRBD1 (5 bases). There are 16 residues in the CDR3. Per the germline V gene, CDR1 is MNHEY and CDR2 is SVGAGI. V was trimmed by 2 bases and J by 7 bases, leaving 15 bases between them. CDR3 DNA: TGTGCCAGCAGTTACGTTGGGGGGTTGGGGAATTCACCCCTCCACTTT. This sequence encodes CASSYVGGLGNSPLHF.

Comments on this clonotype: This may be a read error, as it is one base from a much larger clone. Without the conserved terminal phenylalanine or tryptophan, this CDR3 likely stems from a read error. The chain joins TRBV11-2 to TRBJ2-2; perhaps TRBD1 as D (6 bases). Trimming took 4 bases from V and 0 from J, leaving 12 bases between them. The CDR3 is 16 amino acids. The germline gives CDR1 SGHAT, CDR2 FQNNGV. In DNA, the CDR3 is TGTGCCAGCAGCTCTCCGGGACACCCGAACACCGGGGAGCTGTTTCTT. Residues: CASSSPGHPNTGELFL.

This clonotype was counted a few times. The DNA for the CDR3 is TGTGCCAGCAGTTTAGCGGGCCTCGTGAGTTTCGAGCAGTACTTC. Protein product: CASSLAGLVSFEQYF. V gene TRBV12-3 or TRBV12-4 combines with J gene TRBJ2-7, with D uncertain. Trimming left V 0 bases short and J 6 bases short, with 15 bases between. The CDR3 length is 15 residues.